Sequencing of this T cell receptor beta chain was carried out in a study of response to subunit inactivated influenza vaccine. The V end was cut by 5 bases, the J end by 5 bases, with 12 bases between. Germline lookup yields CDR1 MDHEN and CDR2 SYDVKM. The CDR3 consists of 14 residues. This clonotype was recorded at least ten times. Antigen unknown. A single record per CDR3 protein comes from TCRdb applying MiXCR to the RT-PCR reads. Of approximately 700,000 distinct CDR3 sequences in the sample, approximately 14% are singletons; the top ten hold roughly 12%. Broader study findings: Every seasonal influenza vaccination brings in few new T cells, the authors suggested.

The chain joins TRBV28 to TRBJ1-4; possibly TRBD1 for D (5 bases). Material: PBMCs from blood, obtained about 12 days after vaccination. The receptor's source is a man in his fifties who received an inactivated influenza vaccine. This CDR3 reads CASSQGSLNEKLFF. The CDR3 DNA reads as TGTGCCAGCAGTCAGGGAAGCCTAAATGAAAAACTGTTTTTT.